This TCR beta chain was identified in a study of blood T cell repertoires in COVID-19. Germline lookup yields CDR1 GTSNPN and CDR2 SVGIG (reference sequence). V lost 7 bases and J lost 1; bases outside the gene matches: 8. The CDR3 runs to 14 residues. The protocol was immunoSEQ multiplex PCR, while the TCRdb copy is restricted to in-frame clones and leaves out a portion. The sample records 250,000 to 400,000 clones, around 86% being singletons. Sequencing was carried out using peripheral blood. The receptor was derived from a man aged 45-60 years with active or convalescent COVID-19. The V call is TRBV30, the J call TRBJ2-3, with 7 nucleotides matching TRBD1. CDR3 coding DNA: TGTGCCTCCCAAGGGGACAGTGGCACAGATACGCAGTATTTT. It translates to CASQGDSGTDTQYF.